A selection of T cell receptor beta chains follows, all from one sample in a study of a mutant IDH1 vaccine in newly diagnosed glioma. Sequenced by immunoSEQ multiplex PCR; TCRdb stores in-frame clones only, minus some. This repertoire shows under 150,000 clones, roughly nine tenths found once; its top ten account for more than 0.55%. Antigen specificity for these receptors is unknown. This sample comprised PBMCs, obtained from a glioma patient whose treatment included an IDH1 peptide vaccine. The receptors were gathered from a woman between 50 and 59 years old with glioma. Both conserved end residues are part of each CDR3. The D gene is left open where the match is weak. Clone size is stated in some rows and not others, as once, few, many or a class when expanded.

v_call: TRBV28; j_call: TRBJ2-7; clone_size: few; d_call: NA; cdr3_nt: TGTGCCAGCAGTTTCCGGGGGGCGGGTTACGAGCAGTACTTC; cdr3_aa: CASSFRGAGYEQYF
v_call: TRBV5-1; j_call: TRBJ1-6; clone_size: NA; d_call: NA; cdr3_nt: TGTGCCAGCAGCTTGTCGGGGCATTCACCCCTCCACTTT; cdr3_aa: CASSLSGHSPLHF
v_call: TRBV4-2; j_call: TRBJ2-5; clone_size: NA; d_call: NA; cdr3_nt: TGTGCCAGCAGCTTAACGGATCAAGAGACCCAGTACTTC; cdr3_aa: CASSLTDQETQYF
v_call: TRBV19; j_call: TRBJ2-5; clone_size: once; d_call: TRBD1; cdr3_nt: TGTGCCAGTAGTTCGGACAGGGAGGAAGAGACCCAGTACTTC; cdr3_aa: CASSSDREEETQYF
v_call: TRBV27; j_call: TRBJ2-7; clone_size: NA; d_call: TRBD2; cdr3_nt: TGTGCCAGCAGTCCGGGGGGCTCCTACGAGCAGTACTTC; cdr3_aa: CASSPGGSYEQYF
v_call: TRBV18; j_call: TRBJ2-7; clone_size: NA; d_call: TRBD1; cdr3_nt: TGTGCCAGCTCACCTCCGGGACAGGGAGAGCGCGAGCAGTACTTC; cdr3_aa: CASSPPGQGEREQYF
v_call: TRBV19; j_call: TRBJ1-5; clone_size: NA; d_call: NA; cdr3_nt: TGTGCCAGTAAACGACCAGGGTTATTTGATCGCAATCAGCCCCAGCATTTT; cdr3_aa: CASKRPGLFDRNQPQHF
v_call: TRBV7-9; j_call: TRBJ2-1; clone_size: NA; d_call: NA; cdr3_nt: TGTGCCAGCAGCTCAGACAGTACCCAGAGGGAGCAGTTCTTC; cdr3_aa: CASSSDSTQREQFF
v_call: TRBV5-5; j_call: TRBJ2-5; clone_size: NA; d_call: NA; cdr3_nt: TGTGCCAGCAGCTTGAACAGATTCGGCCAAGAGACCCAGTACTTC; cdr3_aa: CASSLNRFGQETQYF
v_call: TRBV5-4; j_call: TRBJ1-2; clone_size: NA; d_call: NA; cdr3_nt: TGTGCCAGCAGCCAAGACAGGAACTTCTATGGCTACACCTTC; cdr3_aa: CASSQDRNFYGYTF
v_call: TRBV10-1; j_call: TRBJ1-4; clone_size: NA; d_call: NA; cdr3_nt: TGCGCCAGCAGCGGAAAACTGTTTTTT; cdr3_aa: CASSGKLFF
v_call: TRBV13; j_call: TRBJ1-1; clone_size: NA; d_call: NA; cdr3_nt: TGTGCCAGCGGTCAGGGGCCTAACACTGAAGCTTTCTTT; cdr3_aa: CASGQGPNTEAFF
v_call: TRBV5-4; j_call: TRBJ1-2; clone_size: NA; d_call: TRBD1; cdr3_nt: TGTGCCAGCAGCATGGGTGGGACAGGACGAAACTATGGCTACACCTTC; cdr3_aa: CASSMGGTGRNYGYTF
v_call: TRBV7-9; j_call: TRBJ2-7; clone_size: NA; d_call: TRBD1; cdr3_nt: TGTGCCAGCACCCCGGGACAGCTTTCCTACGAGCAGTACTTC; cdr3_aa: CASTPGQLSYEQYF
v_call: TRBV12-5; j_call: TRBJ2-4; clone_size: NA; d_call: NA; cdr3_nt: TGTGCTAGTGCAGCCCTCCCCCAAAACATTCAGTACTTC; cdr3_aa: CASAALPQNIQYF
v_call: TRBV6-4; j_call: TRBJ2-1; clone_size: NA; d_call: NA; cdr3_nt: TGTGCCAGCAGCCAGACTAGTTACAATGAGCAGTTCTTC; cdr3_aa: CASSQTSYNEQFF
v_call: TRBV4-1; j_call: TRBJ2-7; clone_size: once; d_call: TRBD2; cdr3_nt: TGCGCCAGCAGCCACCCCGGGACTAGGTACGAGCAGTACTTC; cdr3_aa: CASSHPGTRYEQYF
v_call: TRBV21-1; j_call: TRBJ2-7; clone_size: NA; d_call: NA; cdr3_nt: TGTGCCAGCAGCAAAGCGCGTGTCAGGGGCGAGCAGTACTTC; cdr3_aa: CASSKARVRGEQYF
v_call: TRBV6-6; j_call: TRBJ2-7; clone_size: NA; d_call: TRBD1; cdr3_nt: TGTGCCAGCAGTTTAGGGACAGGGGTCTACGAGCAGTACTTC; cdr3_aa: CASSLGTGVYEQYF
v_call: TRBV25-1; j_call: TRBJ2-5; clone_size: NA; d_call: NA; cdr3_nt: TGTGCCAGCCAGGGGTACCGGGAGACCCAGTACTTC; cdr3_aa: CASQGYRETQYF
v_call: TRBV4-1; j_call: TRBJ2-7; clone_size: NA; d_call: NA; cdr3_nt: TGCGCCAGCAGCCGCTCTCTCGAGTACGAGCAGTACTTC; cdr3_aa: CASSRSLEYEQYF
v_call: TRBV6-1; j_call: TRBJ2-3; clone_size: NA; d_call: TRBD2; cdr3_nt: TGTGCCAGCACGGGACTAGCTCGTACTACAGATACGCAGTATTTT; cdr3_aa: CASTGLARTTDTQYF
v_call: TRBV6-6; j_call: TRBJ2-7; clone_size: NA; d_call: NA; cdr3_nt: TGTGCCAGCAGTTACCTCTCGGGCAGGTCCTACGAGCAGTACTTC; cdr3_aa: CASSYLSGRSYEQYF
v_call: TRBV18; j_call: TRBJ1-1; clone_size: NA; d_call: TRBD1; cdr3_nt: TGTGCCAGCCTAGGACAGGGAAACACTGAAGCTTTCTTT; cdr3_aa: CASLGQGNTEAFF
v_call: TRBV7-9; j_call: TRBJ2-1; clone_size: NA; d_call: TRBD2; cdr3_nt: TGTGCCAGCACTTTTAGCGGGAGGGCCGGCTACAATGAGCAGTTCTTC; cdr3_aa: CASTFSGRAGYNEQFF
v_call: TRBV28; j_call: TRBJ2-7; clone_size: NA; d_call: NA; cdr3_nt: TGTGCCAGCAGTTTATCGGGGTACGAGCAGTACTTC; cdr3_aa: CASSLSGYEQYF
v_call: TRBV10-3; j_call: TRBJ1-3; clone_size: NA; d_call: NA; cdr3_nt: TGTGCCACGTGGACAGCCCTCTTGGATGACACCATATATTTT; cdr3_aa: CATWTALLDDTIYF
v_call: TRBV5-5; j_call: TRBJ2-1; clone_size: once; d_call: NA; cdr3_nt: TGTGCCAGCAGCTTGGCCGGGCCTCGAAGCGGTCGACGTAATGAGCAGTTCTTC; cdr3_aa: CASSLAGPRSGRRNEQFF
v_call: TRBV6-5; j_call: TRBJ2-5; clone_size: once; d_call: NA; cdr3_nt: TGTGCCAGCAGTTACTGGGGTCTAGGGGAGACCCAGTACTTC; cdr3_aa: CASSYWGLGETQYF
v_call: TRBV9; j_call: TRBJ1-1; clone_size: once; d_call: NA; cdr3_nt: TGTGCCAGCAGTGAAGCAGGAAGAGGGAACACTGAAGCTTTCTTT; cdr3_aa: CASSEAGRGNTEAFF
v_call: TRBV30; j_call: TRBJ2-7; clone_size: once; d_call: NA; cdr3_nt: TGTGCCTGGAGTGGAGGGTATAGCTACGAGCAGTACTTC; cdr3_aa: CAWSGGYSYEQYF